Listed below are T cell receptor beta chains from one sample, sequenced in a study of T cell responses to AZD1222 COVID-19 vaccine. Sequenced by immunoSEQ multiplex PCR; TCRdb stores in-frame clones only, minus some. The data contain 150,000 to 250,000 clones, 93% of them seen just once; the ten biggest clones take up around 1%. The specimen comprised peripheral blood, sampled 28 days after the second AZD1222 dose. These receptors all come from an adult who received the AZD1222 COVID-19 vaccine. The CDR3 runs from the conserved cysteine through the conserved F or W. Fields, in order: J gene, V gene, clone size, D gene, CDR3 DNA, CDR3 protein. D genes are given only for firm matches. Clone size is stated in some rows and not others, as once, few, many or a class when expanded.

j_call: TRBJ2-5
v_call: TRBV7-2
clone_size: .
d_call: .
cdr3_nt: TGTGCCAGCAGCTCCATGGACGGGGAGACCCAGTACTTC
cdr3_aa: CASSSMDGETQYF

j_call: TRBJ1-1
v_call: TRBV7-9
clone_size: once
d_call: .
cdr3_nt: TGTGCCAGCAGCTTAGATTCCGGTTTGGGTCCGGGAGCTGAAGCTTTCTTT
cdr3_aa: CASSLDSGLGPGAEAFF

j_call: TRBJ1-2
v_call: TRBV9
clone_size: .
d_call: .
cdr3_nt: TGTGCCAGCAGCGTTAGCAGGGGAGGGTCTGGCTACACCTTC
cdr3_aa: CASSVSRGGSGYTF

j_call: TRBJ2-3
v_call: TRBV4-2
clone_size: .
d_call: .
cdr3_nt: TGTGCCAGCAGCCTTTCGGCTGGTCGGCCAGATACGCAGTATTTT
cdr3_aa: CASSLSAGRPDTQYF

j_call: TRBJ2-7
v_call: TRBV28
clone_size: .
d_call: .
cdr3_nt: TGTGCCAGCAGTGAGGGGTCCTACGAGCAGTACTTC
cdr3_aa: CASSEGSYEQYF

j_call: TRBJ1-1
v_call: TRBV6-5
clone_size: .
d_call: .
cdr3_nt: TGTGCCAGCAGGAGAAGCCCTTATATGAACACTGAAGCTTTCTTT
cdr3_aa: CASRRSPYMNTEAFF

j_call: TRBJ1-2
v_call: TRBV5-1
clone_size: .
d_call: .
cdr3_nt: TGCGCCAGCAGCTTAACGGAAAATAACTATGGCTACACCTTC
cdr3_aa: CASSLTENNYGYTF

j_call: TRBJ1-2
v_call: TRBV6-5
clone_size: .
d_call: .
cdr3_nt: TGTGCCAGCAGTTACGGACAGATGTATGGCTACACCTTC
cdr3_aa: CASSYGQMYGYTF

j_call: TRBJ2-7
v_call: TRBV27
clone_size: .
d_call: TRBD1
cdr3_nt: TGTGCCACCGGGACAGGGGTTTACGAGCAGTACTTC
cdr3_aa: CATGTGVYEQYF

j_call: TRBJ2-7
v_call: TRBV12-3/TRBV12-4
clone_size: .
d_call: .
cdr3_nt: TGTGCCAGCAGGTTTAGCGGTTCCTACGAGCAGTACTTC
cdr3_aa: CASRFSGSYEQYF

j_call: TRBJ1-6
v_call: TRBV6-1
clone_size: .
d_call: .
cdr3_nt: TGTGCCAGCAGTGATTCCGGGTATAATTCACCCCTCCACTTT
cdr3_aa: CASSDSGYNSPLHF

j_call: TRBJ1-2
v_call: TRBV2
clone_size: .
d_call: .
cdr3_nt: TGTGCCAGCAGTGGAGACAAATACTATGGCTACACCTTC
cdr3_aa: CASSGDKYYGYTF

j_call: TRBJ2-1
v_call: TRBV2
clone_size: .
d_call: .
cdr3_nt: TGTGCCAGCGGGGCCCAGCCGACCGCGAATGAGCAGTTCTTC
cdr3_aa: CASGAQPTANEQFF

j_call: TRBJ2-7
v_call: TRBV11-3
clone_size: once
d_call: TRBD1
cdr3_nt: TGTGCCAGCAGCTTAGGCCCCCCGACAGGGGGATACGAGCAGTACTTC
cdr3_aa: CASSLGPPTGGYEQYF

j_call: TRBJ2-2
v_call: TRBV6-2/TRBV6-3
clone_size: .
d_call: .
cdr3_nt: TGTGCCAGCAGTTCGATGCGGCTGTTTTTT
cdr3_aa: CASSSMRLFF

j_call: TRBJ2-5
v_call: TRBV18
clone_size: .
d_call: .
cdr3_nt: TGTGCCAGCTCACCCAACGGAGAGACCCAGTACTTC
cdr3_aa: CASSPNGETQYF

j_call: TRBJ1-5
v_call: TRBV7-9
clone_size: once
d_call: TRBD1
cdr3_nt: TGTGCCAGCGGGACAGGGGGCTGGAATCAGCCCCAGCATTTT
cdr3_aa: CASGTGGWNQPQHF

j_call: TRBJ2-2
v_call: TRBV5-1
clone_size: .
d_call: .
cdr3_nt: TGCGCCACCCGCGTGGATCCCACCGGGGAGCTGTTTTTT
cdr3_aa: CATRVDPTGELFF

j_call: TRBJ2-5
v_call: TRBV23-1
clone_size: .
d_call: TRBD1
cdr3_nt: TGCGCCAGCAAACGGAGGTTCGACAGGGAAGATGGGAGATTGCAGACCCAGTACTTC
cdr3_aa: CASKRRFDREDGRLQTQYF

j_call: TRBJ2-1
v_call: TRBV3-1/TRBV3-2
clone_size: .
d_call: .
cdr3_nt: TGTGCCAGCAGCCTGCAGGGGCCAAACACCTACAATGAGCAGTTCTTC
cdr3_aa: CASSLQGPNTYNEQFF

j_call: TRBJ1-1
v_call: TRBV9
clone_size: .
d_call: .
cdr3_nt: TGTGCCAGCAGCGTAGTGCTCAACCCCTCGAACACTGAAGCTTTCTTT
cdr3_aa: CASSVVLNPSNTEAFF

j_call: TRBJ2-1
v_call: TRBV11-3
clone_size: .
d_call: .
cdr3_nt: TGTGCCAGCAGCTTCCGGGGGGCATATGAGCAGTTCTTC
cdr3_aa: CASSFRGAYEQFF

j_call: TRBJ1-4
v_call: TRBV3-1/TRBV3-2
clone_size: .
d_call: .
cdr3_nt: TGTGCCAGCAGCCACGCGACAACAACTAATGAAAAACTGTTTTTT
cdr3_aa: CASSHATTTNEKLFF

j_call: TRBJ2-1
v_call: TRBV12-5
clone_size: .
d_call: TRBD2
cdr3_nt: TGTGCTAGTGGTTTGGTCGGCGGGGGGTACTACAATGAGCAGTTCTTC
cdr3_aa: CASGLVGGGYYNEQFF

j_call: TRBJ1-3
v_call: TRBV12-5
clone_size: .
d_call: TRBD1
cdr3_nt: TGTGCTAGTGGTTTGTACGAGGGACAGGGGGGTGGAAACACCATATATTTT
cdr3_aa: CASGLYEGQGGGNTIYF

j_call: TRBJ1-1
v_call: TRBV3-1/TRBV3-2
clone_size: .
d_call: .
cdr3_nt: TGTGCCAGCAGCCAATCGATGGGGCGGAACACTGAAGCTTTCTTT
cdr3_aa: CASSQSMGRNTEAFF

j_call: TRBJ1-6
v_call: TRBV4-3
clone_size: .
d_call: .
cdr3_nt: TGCGCCAGCAGCCAAGGAGGGTTGTCCTCACCCCTCCACTTT
cdr3_aa: CASSQGGLSSPLHF

j_call: TRBJ2-7
v_call: TRBV7-2
clone_size: .
d_call: .
cdr3_nt: TGTGCCAGCAGCCCCACTCCATTATACTCCTACGAGCAGTACTTC
cdr3_aa: CASSPTPLYSYEQYF

j_call: TRBJ2-7
v_call: TRBV5-1
clone_size: .
d_call: .
cdr3_nt: TGCGCCAGCAGCTCATTACCGACGGATTCCTACGAGCAGTACTTC
cdr3_aa: CASSSLPTDSYEQYF

j_call: TRBJ2-7
v_call: TRBV19
clone_size: .
d_call: .
cdr3_nt: TGTGCCAGTAGTTCAATCAGGGGACCCGCCTACGAGCAGTACTTC
cdr3_aa: CASSSIRGPAYEQYF

j_call: TRBJ2-2
v_call: TRBV7-3
clone_size: .
d_call: TRBD1
cdr3_nt: TGTGCCAGCAGCCCTAACTCAGGGGGCGCGGGCGGGGAGCTGTTTTTT
cdr3_aa: CASSPNSGGAGGELFF

j_call: TRBJ2-5
v_call: TRBV12-5
clone_size: .
d_call: .
cdr3_nt: TGTGCTAGTGCTTCAGAGGGGGAGACCCAGTACTTC
cdr3_aa: CASASEGETQYF

j_call: TRBJ2-7
v_call: TRBV27
clone_size: .
d_call: .
cdr3_nt: TGTGCCAGCAGTTCGCCGGGACAATCCTACGAGCAGTACTTC
cdr3_aa: CASSSPGQSYEQYF

j_call: TRBJ1-1
v_call: TRBV14
clone_size: .
d_call: .
cdr3_nt: TGTGCCAGCAGCCAAGCTTGGAAAGGTTGGAACACTGAAGCTTTCTTT
cdr3_aa: CASSQAWKGWNTEAFF

j_call: TRBJ1-1
v_call: TRBV7-2
clone_size: once
d_call: .
cdr3_nt: TGTGCCAGCAGCTTAGTAGGCGTCTCTGAAGCTTTCTTT
cdr3_aa: CASSLVGVSEAFF